A single sample is the source of the 3 T cell receptor beta chains below, sequenced in a study of blood T cell repertoires in COVID-19. Some clones are missing from TCRdb's copy, which holds only in-frame ones; the method was immunoSEQ multiplex PCR. Here the sample spans fewer than 350,000 clones, roughly 85% being singletons. The sequencing input was PBMCs or T cells enriched from blood (not recorded which). The receptors were sampled from a woman under 40 who had been exposed to COVID-19.

The CDR3 is CASSFQGANVNYGYTF. As DNA, the CDR3 is TGTGCCAGCAGTTTTCAGGGGGCGAATGTTAACTATGGCTACACCTTC. This sequence joins TRBV28 and TRBJ1-2, with 8 bases fitting TRBD1. J lost 1 base, V lost 3 bases, and 7 bases had no gene match. The CDR3 has 16 residues. Germline lookup yields CDR1 MDHEN and CDR2 SYDVKM.

CDR3 nucleotide sequence: TGTGCCAGCAGTTACTCGGTGAAGGGGAATCAGCCCCAGCATTTT. As protein: CASSYSVKGNQPQHF. This chain joins TRBV6-5 and TRBJ1-5; the D gene is possibly TRBD1 (5 bases). CDR1 MNHEY and CDR2 SVGAGI come from the germline V gene. The V and J ends lost 0 bases and 4 bases respectively, with 10 bases between them. The CDR3 runs 15 residues.

This chain uses TRBV5-6 with TRBJ2-5; the D gene is possibly TRBD1 (6 bases). V lost 2 bases, J lost 1 base, and 15 bases lay in between. This CDR3 contains 16 residues. Germline assignment: CDR1 SGHDT and CDR2 YYEEEE. CDR3 in DNA: TGTGCCAGCAGCTTAACTTTAGGGGGATTCCAAGAGACCCAGTACTTC. Amino acid sequence: CASSLTLGGFQETQYF. Full variable domain (rest looked up from reference TRBV5-6 and TRBJ2-5): DAGVTQSPTHLIKTRGQQVTLRCSPKSGHDTVSWYQQALGQGPQFIFQYYEEEERQRGNFPDRFSGHQFPNYSSELNVNALLLGDSALYLCASSLTLGGFQETQYFGPGTRLLVL.